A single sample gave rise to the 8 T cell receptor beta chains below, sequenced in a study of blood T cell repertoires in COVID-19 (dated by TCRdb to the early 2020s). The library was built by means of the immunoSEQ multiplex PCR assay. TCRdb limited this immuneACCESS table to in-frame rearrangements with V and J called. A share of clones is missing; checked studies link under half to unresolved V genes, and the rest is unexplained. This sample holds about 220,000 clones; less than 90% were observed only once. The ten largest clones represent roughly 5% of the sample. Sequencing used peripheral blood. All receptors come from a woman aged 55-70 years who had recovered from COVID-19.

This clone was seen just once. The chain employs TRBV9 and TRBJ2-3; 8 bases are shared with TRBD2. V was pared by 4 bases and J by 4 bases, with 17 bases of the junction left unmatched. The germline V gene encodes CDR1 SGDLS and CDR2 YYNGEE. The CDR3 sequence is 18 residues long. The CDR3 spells CASSLREGIAGHPDTQYF. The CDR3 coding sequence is TGTGCCAGCAGCCTACGAGAGGGGATAGCGGGGCATCCAGATACGCAGTATTTT.

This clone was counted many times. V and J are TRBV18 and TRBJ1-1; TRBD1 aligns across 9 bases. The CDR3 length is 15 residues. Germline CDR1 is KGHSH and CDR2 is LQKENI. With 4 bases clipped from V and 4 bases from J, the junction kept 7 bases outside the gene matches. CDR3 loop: CASSRRDRVSTEAFF. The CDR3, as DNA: TGTGCCAGCTCACGCCGGGACAGGGTTAGCACTGAAGCTTTCTTT.

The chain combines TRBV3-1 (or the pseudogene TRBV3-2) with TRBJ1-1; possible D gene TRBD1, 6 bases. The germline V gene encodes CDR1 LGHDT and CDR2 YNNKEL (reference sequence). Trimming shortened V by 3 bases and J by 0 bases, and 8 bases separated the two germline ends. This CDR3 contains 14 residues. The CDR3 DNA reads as TGTGCCAGCAGCCAGGGACATTTGAACACTGAAGCTTTCTTT. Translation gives CASSQGHLNTEAFF.

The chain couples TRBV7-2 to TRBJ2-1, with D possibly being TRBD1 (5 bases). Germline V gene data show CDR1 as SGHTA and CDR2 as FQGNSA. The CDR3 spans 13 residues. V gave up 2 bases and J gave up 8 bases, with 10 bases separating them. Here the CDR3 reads CASSLSGYDEQFF. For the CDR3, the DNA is TGTGCCAGCAGCTTATCAGGGTACGATGAGCAGTTCTTC.

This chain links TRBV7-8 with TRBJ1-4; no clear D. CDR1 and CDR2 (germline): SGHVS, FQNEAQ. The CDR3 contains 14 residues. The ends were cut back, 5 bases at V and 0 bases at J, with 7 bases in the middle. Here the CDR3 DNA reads TGTGCCAGCAGCCGCTCTGCAACTAATGAAAAACTGTTTTTT. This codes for CASSRSATNEKLFF.

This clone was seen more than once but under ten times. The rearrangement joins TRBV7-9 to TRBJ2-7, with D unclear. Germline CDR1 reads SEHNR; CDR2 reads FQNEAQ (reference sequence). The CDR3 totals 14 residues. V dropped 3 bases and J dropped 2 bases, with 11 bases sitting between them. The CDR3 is CASSFTSGPYEQYF. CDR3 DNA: TGTGCCAGCAGCTTCACGAGTGGGCCCTACGAGCAGTACTTC. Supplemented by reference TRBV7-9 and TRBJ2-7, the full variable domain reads DTGVSQNPRHKITKRGQNVTFRCDPISEHNRLYWYRQTLGQGPEFLTYFQNEAQLEKSRLLSDRFSAERPKGSFSTLEIQRTEQGDSAMYLCASSFTSGPYEQYFGPGTRLTVT.

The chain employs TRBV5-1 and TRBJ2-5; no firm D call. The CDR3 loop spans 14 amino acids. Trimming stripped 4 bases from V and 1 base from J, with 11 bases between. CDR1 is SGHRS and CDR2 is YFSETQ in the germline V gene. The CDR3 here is CASSVDPGQETQYF. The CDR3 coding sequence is TGCGCCAGCAGCGTGGATCCAGGCCAAGAGACCCAGTACTTC.

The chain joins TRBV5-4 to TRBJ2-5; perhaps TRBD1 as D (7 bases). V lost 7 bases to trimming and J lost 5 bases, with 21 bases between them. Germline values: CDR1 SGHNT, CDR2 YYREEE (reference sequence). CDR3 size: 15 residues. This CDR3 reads CASHVGGGAAETQYF. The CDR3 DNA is TGTGCCAGCCACGTCGGAGGGGGCGCGGCGGAGACCCAGTACTTC.